Listed below are T cell receptor beta chains from one sample, sequenced in a study of blood T cell repertoires in COVID-19. Assay used: immunoSEQ multiplex PCR; TCRdb lists only in-frame clones, some missing. The repertoire holds about 84,000 clones, with about four fifths as singletons. Sequences were obtained from peripheral blood. Source of these receptors: an elderly woman with acute or convalescent COVID-19. CDR3s include the opening cysteine and the closing phenylalanine or tryptophan. The D gene is left open where the match is weak. Only part of the rows carry a size: once, few, many, or a class if the clone is expanded.

>-|TRBD2|TRBJ2-5|TRBV15
TGTGCCACCAGCAGAGACCCGGGTCTAGCGGGGGGCGGAGAGACCCAGTACTTC
CATSRDPGLAGGGETQYF
>-|TRBD1|TRBJ1-4|TRBV9
TGTGCCAGCAGCGGACAGGGGCTAACTAATGAAAAACTGTTTTTT
CASSGQGLTNEKLFF
>few|-|TRBJ2-7|TRBV3-1/TRBV3-2
TGTGCCAGCAGCCAAGATTCGAGTAGCACCTACGAGCAGTACTTC
CASSQDSSSTYEQYF
>-|-|TRBJ1-1|TRBV7-9
TGTGCCAGCAGCCGAAGAACCGGGCAAGGGGACACTGAAGCTTTCTTT
CASSRRTGQGDTEAFF
>-|TRBD2|TRBJ2-1|TRBV9
TGTGCCAGCAGCCTTAGCGGGGGCGGGGGCTCCTACAATGAGCAGTTCTTC
CASSLSGGGGSYNEQFF
>few|-|TRBJ2-2|TRBV5-1
TGCGCCAGCAGCTTGGTAGGCGGTATGCTGGACACCGGGGAGCTGTTTTTT
CASSLVGGMLDTGELFF
>-|-|TRBJ2-5|TRBV3-1/TRBV3-2
TGTGCCAGCAGCCAAGGGGTGGGAGGAGAGACCCAGTACTTC
CASSQGVGGETQYF
>-|TRBD2|TRBJ2-4|TRBV3-1/TRBV3-2
TGTGCCAGCAGCCACGGCGGGGGGAACATTCAGTACTTC
CASSHGGGNIQYF
>-|TRBD2|TRBJ2-7|TRBV3-1/TRBV3-2
TGTGCCAGCAGCCAAAGGCGGGGGGCAAACTTAGAGCAGTACTTC
CASSQRRGANLEQYF
>few|TRBD1|TRBJ1-1|TRBV18
TGTGCCAGCTCACCAACGGGACAGCAAGCTTTCTTT
CASSPTGQQAFF
>-|-|TRBJ1-6|TRBV20-1
TGCAGTGCTAGTAGTAAGGAGGCCTATAATTCACCCCTCCACTTT
CSASSKEAYNSPLHF
>-|-|TRBJ2-3|TRBV11-3
TGTGCCAGCAGCCCTAAAAGGACAGCACGGAGCACAGATACGCAGTATTTT
CASSPKRTARSTDTQYF
>-|TRBD1|TRBJ1-1|TRBV6-5
TGTGCCAGCAGCTCTGGACAGGCGTTTGGGGCTTTCTTT
CASSSGQAFGAFF
>once|TRBD2|TRBJ2-2|TRBV30
TGTGCCTGGAGTCTGGGTCTAGCGGGAACCGGGGAGCTGTTTTTT
CAWSLGLAGTGELFF
>once|TRBD2|TRBJ2-3|TRBV5-4
TGTGCCAGCAGCACCGGGACTAGCGGGGGGCCGTGGGGCACAGATACGCAGTATTTT
CASSTGTSGGPWGTDTQYF
>large|TRBD2|TRBJ2-4|TRBV5-6
TGTGCCAGCAGCTTGGACGGGGGGATAGCCAAAAACATTCAGTACTTC
CASSLDGGIAKNIQYF
>-|-|TRBJ1-2|TRBV28
TGTGCCAGCAGCACAGGTCGTTATGGCTACACCTTC
CASSTGRYGYTF
>few|-|TRBJ2-7|TRBV11-2
TGTGCCAGCAGCTTAGACCCGGGATCCTACGAGCAGTACTTC
CASSLDPGSYEQYF
>-|-|TRBJ2-6|TRBV7-2
TGTGCCAGCAGCTTTCAGTCTGGGGCCAACGTCCTGACTTTC
CASSFQSGANVLTF
>-|TRBD2|TRBJ2-2|TRBV19
TGTGCCAGTAGTAAGGCTAGCGGGGGGAGGAACACCGGGGAGCTGTTTTTT
CASSKASGGRNTGELFF
>-|TRBD2|TRBJ2-2|TRBV10-3
TGTGCCATCGGCCGGGGGGTCGACACCGGGGAGCTGTTTTTT
CAIGRGVDTGELFF
>-|-|TRBJ1-1|TRBV5-4
TGTGCCAGCAGCTTGGTGGCGGACACTGAAGCTTTCTTT
CASSLVADTEAFF
>-|TRBD1|TRBJ1-2|TRBV19
TGTGCCAGTAGTATAGATCGAGGGGGCCACTATGGCTACACCTTC
CASSIDRGGHYGYTF
>-|TRBD1|TRBJ2-7|TRBV2
TGTGCCAGCAGTCGGGACAGGTCTACCTACGAGCAGTACTTC
CASSRDRSTYEQYF
>few|TRBD2|TRBJ2-1|TRBV6-5
TGTGCCAGCAGCCGTAGCGGGGGCAGTGAGCAGTTCTTC
CASSRSGGSEQFF
>-|-|TRBJ1-2|TRBV12-5
TGTGCTAGTGCTTTAGGGGCTAACTATGGCTACACCTTC
CASALGANYGYTF
>-|TRBD1|TRBJ1-3|TRBV5-6
TGTGCCAGCAGCAGGACAGGGGGAAACACCATATATTTT
CASSRTGGNTIYF
>few|-|TRBJ2-7|TRBV14
TGTGCCAGCAGCCCCGGGGGAACCTACGAGCAGTACTTC
CASSPGGTYEQYF
>-|TRBD1|TRBJ2-7|TRBV6-2/TRBV6-3
TGTGCCAGCAGTTACTCGATTCAGGGGGCGAACGAGCAGTACTTC
CASSYSIQGANEQYF
>-|TRBD2|TRBJ2-1|TRBV30
TGTGCCTGGGTTACTAGCGGGGGGTTCGGTGAGCAGTTCTTC
CAWVTSGGFGEQFF
>-|-|TRBJ2-7|TRBV4-2
TGTGCCAGCAGCCAAGAACAGGGCCACGAGCAGTACTTC
CASSQEQGHEQYF
>-|TRBD1|TRBJ1-1|TRBV10-2
TGCGCCAGCAACCCAGGACAGGGGAACACTGAAGCTTTCTTT
CASNPGQGNTEAFF
>few|-|TRBJ1-3|TRBV28
TGTGCCAGCAGTATGGCCTCTGGAAACACCATATATTTT
CASSMASGNTIYF
>-|-|TRBJ2-4|TRBV2
TGTGCCAGTAACCTACAGGGCGGATCGGCCAAAAACATTCAGTACTTC
CASNLQGGSAKNIQYF
>-|-|TRBJ1-6|TRBV24-1
TGTGCCACCAGCGCCCTCGGAGGGAGGGATAATTCACCCCTCCACTTT
CATSALGGRDNSPLHF
>-|-|TRBJ1-1|TRBV5-6
TGTGCCAGCAGCTTTAGGGGGTGGCAGAACACTGAAGCTTTCTTT
CASSFRGWQNTEAFF
>-|-|TRBJ1-1|TRBV30
TGTGCCTGGAGTCCCCGGGACTTCCGAAACACTGAAGCTTTCTTT
CAWSPRDFRNTEAFF
>-|-|TRBJ1-2|TRBV11-2
TGTGCCAGCAGGTCGGGAGGGTCGGTGAATGGCTACACCTTC
CASRSGGSVNGYTF
>few|-|TRBJ2-7|TRBV19
TGTGCCAGTAGTCAGGGGAGGGGCTCGGGCGAGCAGTACTTC
CASSQGRGSGEQYF
>-|-|TRBJ2-3|TRBV27
TGTGCCAGCAGTTTGGGAGCTAGCACAGATACGCAGTATTTT
CASSLGASTDTQYF
>-|TRBD1|TRBJ1-2|TRBV6-2/TRBV6-3
TGTGCCAGCAGTTTCCTTTTTCCGAGACAGGGGGCCTATGGCTACACCTTC
CASSFLFPRQGAYGYTF
>-|-|TRBJ1-2|TRBV11-3
TGTGCCAGCAGCACGACAGACTATGGCTACACCTTC
CASSTTDYGYTF
>-|TRBD2|TRBJ2-1|TRBV7-2
TGTGCCAGCAGCTTAGATCCAGCGGGGTTGTACAATGAGCAGTTCTTC
CASSLDPAGLYNEQFF
>-|TRBD2|TRBJ2-5|TRBV11-3
TGTGCCAGCAGCTTAGATCGGGAGGCCCAGTACTTC
CASSLDREAQYF
>-|-|TRBJ1-3|TRBV6-5
TGTGCCAGCAGGGGGAGGGGACCCTCTGGAAACACCATATATTTT
CASRGRGPSGNTIYF
>-|-|TRBJ1-1|TRBV28
TGTGCCAGCAGTTTCGGGGGATTCGCTGCTTTCTTT
CASSFGGFAAFF